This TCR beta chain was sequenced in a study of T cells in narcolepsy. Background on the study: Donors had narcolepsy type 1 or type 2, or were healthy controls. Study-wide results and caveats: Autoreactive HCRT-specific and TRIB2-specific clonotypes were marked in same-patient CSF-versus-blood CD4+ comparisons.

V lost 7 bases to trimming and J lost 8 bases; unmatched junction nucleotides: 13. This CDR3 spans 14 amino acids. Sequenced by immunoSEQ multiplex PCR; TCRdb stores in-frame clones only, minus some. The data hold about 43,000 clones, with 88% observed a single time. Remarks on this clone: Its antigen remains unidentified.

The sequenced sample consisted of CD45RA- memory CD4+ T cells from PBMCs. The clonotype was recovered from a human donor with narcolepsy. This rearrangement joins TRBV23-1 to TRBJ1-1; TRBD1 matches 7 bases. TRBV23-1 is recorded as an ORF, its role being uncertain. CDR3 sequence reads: CASTQGESKVEAFF. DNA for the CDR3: TGCGCCAGCACCCAGGGGGAGAGTAAAGTAGAAGCTTTCTTT.